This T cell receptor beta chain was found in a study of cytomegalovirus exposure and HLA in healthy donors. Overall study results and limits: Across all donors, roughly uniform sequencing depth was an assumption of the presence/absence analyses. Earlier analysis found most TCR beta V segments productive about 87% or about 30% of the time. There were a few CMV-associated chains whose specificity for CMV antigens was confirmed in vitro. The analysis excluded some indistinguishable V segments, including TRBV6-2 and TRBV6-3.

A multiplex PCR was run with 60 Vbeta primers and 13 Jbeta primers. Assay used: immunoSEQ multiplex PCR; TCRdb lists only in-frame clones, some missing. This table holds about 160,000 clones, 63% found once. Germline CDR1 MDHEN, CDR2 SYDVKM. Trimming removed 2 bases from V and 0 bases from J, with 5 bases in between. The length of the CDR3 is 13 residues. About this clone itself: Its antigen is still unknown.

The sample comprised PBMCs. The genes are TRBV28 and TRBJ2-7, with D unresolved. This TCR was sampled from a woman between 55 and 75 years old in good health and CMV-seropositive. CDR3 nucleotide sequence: TGTGCCAGCAGTTTAGCGAGCTCCTACGAGCAGTACTTC. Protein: CASSLASSYEQYF.